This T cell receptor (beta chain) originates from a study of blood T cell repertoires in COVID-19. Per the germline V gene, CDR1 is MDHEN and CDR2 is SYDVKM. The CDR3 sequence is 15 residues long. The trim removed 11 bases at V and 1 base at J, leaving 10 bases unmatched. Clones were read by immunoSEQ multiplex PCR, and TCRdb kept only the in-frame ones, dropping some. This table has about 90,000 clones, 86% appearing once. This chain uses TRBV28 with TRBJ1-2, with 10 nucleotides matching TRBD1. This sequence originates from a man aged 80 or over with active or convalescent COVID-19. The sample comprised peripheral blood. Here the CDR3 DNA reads TGTGCCTCCGGGACAGGGGCGGTGAATAACTATGGCTACACCTTC. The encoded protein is CASGTGAVNNYGYTF.